This T cell receptor beta chain appears in the sequencing data of a study of blood T cell repertoires in COVID-19. Whole-study context: COVID-19 samples, acute and convalescent, were from the United States, Italy and Spain.

How the authors handled the data: Estimation of nucleated cell counts relied on the amplification of reference gene primers. TCRdb keeps only in-frame clones here, not all; method: immunoSEQ multiplex PCR. V, J and clone size reflect that table, while D and trimming were determined from the DNA. The sample holds around 210,000 clones, roughly 82% seen once. The CDR3 covers 13 residues. The V gene's germline CDR1 is SQVTM and CDR2 ANQGSEA. The trim removed 7 bases at V and 5 bases at J, leaving 9 bases unmatched. This chain connects TRBV29-1 to TRBJ1-1, with 8 bases matching TRBD1. The sequenced sample was peripheral blood. The TCR was taken from a human donor in a cohort sampled during active COVID-19. CDR3 residues: CSALTGGGTEAFF. CDR3 bases: TGCAGCGCCCTTACAGGGGGAGGTACTGAAGCTTTCTTT.